This T cell receptor (beta chain) is drawn from a study of tumor-infiltrating lymphocytes in primary liver carcinoma. Whole-study context: Patients of both sexes were 30 to 69 years old. Between about 4.2 and 11 cm across, the tumors were all of stage T1-T3 N0M0.

General observations from the study: The difference in top-250-clone fraction between tumors and blood was significant, favoring tumors (p = 0.039).

There are a few counts of this clonotype. What it recognizes is unknown. With a constant-region primer, TCR beta cDNA was made from around 530 ng of total RNA. Slightly modified ARM-PCR served as the procedure for the TCR beta libraries. These libraries came from three rounds of nested multiplex PCR. One entry per CDR3 protein results from TCRdb running MiXCR on the multiplex PCR reads. Of over 75,000 distinct CDR3 sequences detected, about 70% appear once; the ten largest clones hold around 30%. Unsorted bulk tissue, about 19-32 mg of it, served as the source for co-extraction of RNA and DNA. Patients in the cohort were treatment-naive and living with chronic HBV infection. What was sequenced was tumor-adjacent normal liver tissue. The origin of this receptor is a man aged 35 to 55 with primary liver carcinoma and hepatitis B virus infection.

CDR3 in DNA: TGTGCCAGCAGCTCGACTAGCGGGAGAGCAGATACGCAGTATTTT. It codes for CASSSTSGRADTQYF. The J gene is TRBJ2-3, the V gene TRBV7-3; TRBD2 aligns across 12 bases. There are 15 residues in the CDR3. The germline V gene encodes CDR1 SGHTA and CDR2 FQGTGA. V gave up 4 bases and J gave up 4 bases; unmatched junction bases: 3.